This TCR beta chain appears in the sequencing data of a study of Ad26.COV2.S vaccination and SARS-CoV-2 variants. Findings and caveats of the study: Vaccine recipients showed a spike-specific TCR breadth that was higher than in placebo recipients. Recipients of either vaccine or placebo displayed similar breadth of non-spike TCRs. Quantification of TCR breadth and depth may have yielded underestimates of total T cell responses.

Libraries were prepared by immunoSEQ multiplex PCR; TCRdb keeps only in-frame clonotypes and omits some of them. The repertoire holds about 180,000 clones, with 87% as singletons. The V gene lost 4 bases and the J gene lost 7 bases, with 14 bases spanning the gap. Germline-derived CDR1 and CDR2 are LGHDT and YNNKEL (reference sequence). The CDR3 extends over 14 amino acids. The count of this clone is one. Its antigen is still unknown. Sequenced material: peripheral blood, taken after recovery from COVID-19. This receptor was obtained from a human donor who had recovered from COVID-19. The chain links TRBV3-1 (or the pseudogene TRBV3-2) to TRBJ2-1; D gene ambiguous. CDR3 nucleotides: TGTGCCAGCAGCCTTTACGAGACGGATAATGAGCAGTTCTTC. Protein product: CASSLYETDNEQFF.